The next 14 T cell receptor beta chains were all read from a single sample in a study of T cell clones after liver transplantation. The protocol was immunoSEQ multiplex PCR, while the TCRdb copy is restricted to in-frame clones and leaves out a portion. The sample includes 40,000 to 65,000 clones, approximately 84% of them seen just once. Material: CD4+ T cells from blood, obtained before liver transplant. The receptors originated from a human donor who received a liver transplant.

This clone has a single count. V is TRBV5-1 and J is TRBJ2-3; possibly TRBD2 for D (6 bases). Germline V gives CDR1 SGHRS, CDR2 YFSETQ. This CDR3 region has 16 residues. Trimming took 4 bases from V and 2 from J, leaving 17 bases between them. The CDR3 loop is CASSPEGRADTDTQYF. CDR3 bases: TGCGCCAGCAGCCCGGAGGGCAGAGCGGACACAGATACGCAGTATTTT.

The genes are TRBV11-3 and TRBJ2-2, with a tentative D call TRBD1 (5 bases). The V and J ends lost 5 bases and 0 bases respectively, with 7 bases between them. The CDR3 contains 14 residues. Germline-derived CDR1 and CDR2 are SGHNT and YENEEA. CDR3 region: CASSPGPNTGELFF. The CDR3 DNA sequence: TGTGCCAGCAGCCCAGGGCCGAACACCGGGGAGCTGTTTTTT.

The J gene is TRBJ1-4, the V gene TRBV2; D is perhaps TRBD1 (5 bases). This CDR3 contains 15 residues. Trimming stripped 3 bases from V and 7 bases from J, with 15 bases between. Germline V CDR1 and CDR2: SNHLY, FYNNEI. CDR3 DNA sequence: TGTGCCAGCAGTGACAGGGAGGGAGCTAGTGAAAAACTGTTTTTT. Translating gives CASSDREGASEKLFF.

The rearrangement joins TRBV28 to TRBJ2-7; possibly TRBD2 for D (6 bases). The CDR3 contains 14 residues. CDR1 is MDHEN and CDR2 is SYDVKM in the germline V gene. V was pared by 6 bases and J by 0 bases, with 12 bases between. CDR3 DNA: TGTGCCAGCAGACGGGGACTGCACTCCTACGAGCAGTACTTC. It is translated as CASRRGLHSYEQYF.

This chain links TRBV7-8 with TRBJ2-7; no clear D. This CDR3 is 13 amino acids long. CDR1 and CDR2 (germline): SGHVS, FQNEAQ. Trimming pared 5 bases from V and 3 bases from J, leaving 11 bases between. The CDR3: CASSTPRVYEQYF. CDR3 in DNA: TGTGCCAGCAGCACCCCTAGGGTCTACGAGCAGTACTTC.

The sample holds a few counts of this clone. This sequence joins TRBV9 and TRBJ2-5; D unresolved. The length of the CDR3 is 13 residues. Germline-derived CDR1 and CDR2 are SGDLS and YYNGEE. V lost 3 bases, J lost 3 bases, and 9 bases lay in between. CDR3: CASSAPLEETQYF. CDR3 in DNA: TGTGCCAGCAGCGCCCCCCTCGAAGAGACCCAGTACTTC.

This clone has just one count. This rearrangement joins TRBV18 to TRBJ1-2; the D gene is possibly TRBD1 (6 bases). Germline V gives CDR1 KGHSH, CDR2 LQKENI. The V and J ends lost 1 base and 7 bases respectively, with 7 bases between them. This CDR3 region has 12 residues. The CDR3 region has the DNA TGTGCCAGCTCACCACGAGGGGGTGGCTACACCTTC. Protein sequence: CASSPRGGGYTF.

The rearrangement joins TRBV6-6 to TRBJ2-3; maybe TRBD1 (6 bases). The germline V and J ends were trimmed by 4 bases and 5 bases, with 19 bases remaining between them. Looked up from germline, CDR1 is MNHNY and CDR2 is SVGAGI (reference sequence). There are 16 residues in the CDR3. The chain's CDR3 is CASSSPRDKGGDTQYF. DNA of the CDR3: TGTGCCAGCAGTTCCCCCCGGGACAAAGGAGGAGATACGCAGTATTTT.

The CDR3 nucleotides read TGCGCCAGCAGCTATATGGGGACAGGGGTTGTTTACGAGCAGTACTTC. Its translation is CASSYMGTGVVYEQYF. This sequence joins TRBV5-1 and TRBJ2-7; 10 nucleotides match TRBD1. Germline V lookup: CDR1 SGHRS, CDR2 YFSETQ. The V gene end was trimmed by 3 bases and the J gene end by 4 bases; junction bases not matched to a gene: 10. This CDR3 is built from 16 residues.

The gene calls are TRBV7-2 and TRBJ1-6; possibly TRBD1 for D (6 bases). CDR1 and CDR2 from the germline V gene are SGHTA and FQGNSA. Deletions cut 8 bases from V and 1 base from J, with 12 bases between. This CDR3 contains 15 residues. As DNA, the CDR3 is TGTGCCAGCCAATCTCAGGGGTCCTATAATTCACCCCTCCACTTT. It translates to CASQSQGSYNSPLHF.

V and J are TRBV4-2 and TRBJ2-2; 7 bases are a match to TRBD2. V lost 1 base, J lost 5 bases, and 10 bases stayed unmatched. The CDR3 has 17 amino acids. In germline, CDR1 is LGHNA, CDR2 YNFKEQ. The DNA of the CDR3 is TGTGCCAGCAGCCAAGTCGGACCCTTCGGGGGGACCGGGGAGCTGTTTTTT. Translated, it gives CASSQVGPFGGTGELFF.

The chain has TRBV5-1 and TRBJ2-7; perhaps TRBD2 as D (7 bases). CDR3 length: 16 amino acids. Germline V gene data show CDR1 as SGHRS and CDR2 as YFSETQ. Between the trimmed V and J ends, which lost 4 bases and 2 bases, there was a span of 19 bases. Here the CDR3 reads CASSKSPGGEAYEQYF. The CDR3 nucleotides read TGCGCCAGCAGCAAGAGCCCGGGGGGCGAGGCCTACGAGCAGTACTTC.

CDR3 bases: TGTGCCAGCAGCCCTACAGGGTTCGGATTAGGTAATGAAAAACTGTTTTTT. Its protein product is CASSPTGFGLGNEKLFF. The chain links TRBV4-2 to TRBJ1-4, with D perhaps matching TRBD1 (6 bases). CDR3 length equals 17 residues. With 4 bases removed from V and 4 bases from J, the gap between germline ends came to 19 bases. CDR1 and CDR2 (germline): LGHNA, YNFKEQ.

This clone was seen only a few times. The rearrangement joins TRBV27 to TRBJ2-3; TRBD2 matches 10 bases. Germline V lookup: CDR1 MNHEY, CDR2 SMNVEV (reference sequence). With 8 bases clipped from V and 4 bases from J, the junction kept 6 bases outside the gene matches. The CDR3 is 14 amino acids. The CDR3 DNA follows: TGTGCCAGCGGTTCTAGCGGGAGCCCAGATACGCAGTATTTT. Its protein product is CASGSSGSPDTQYF.